Listed below are T cell receptor beta chains from one sample, sequenced in a study of blood T cell repertoires in COVID-19. Sequencing was performed with immunoSEQ multiplex PCR; in TCRdb, only in-frame clones are kept and a portion is missing. The sample shows about 320,000 clones, about 83% of them seen only once. The sequencing sample was made of peripheral blood. The receptors shown here come from a woman between 50 and 59 years old with acute or convalescent COVID-19. The CDR3 runs from the conserved cysteine through the conserved F or W. Each record gives: V gene, J gene, CDR3 protein.

TRBV3-1/TRBV3-2	TRBJ1-1	CASSQDLANTEAFF
TRBV14	TRBJ1-3	CASSRGNTIYF
TRBV5-1	TRBJ2-3	CASSLAVGSTDTQYF
TRBV30	TRBJ1-1	CAWSVSDRVNTEAFF
TRBV10-3	TRBJ2-1	CAISEDRLAGVEQFF
TRBV5-5	TRBJ2-7	CASSLARPYEQYF
TRBV3-1/TRBV3-2	TRBJ1-2	CASSQDVAGGHGYTF
TRBV10-3	TRBJ1-2	CAISRGTGEDDYGYTF
TRBV29-1	TRBJ1-2	CSVAGQGKIYGYTF
TRBV7-8	TRBJ2-7	CASSTGGQGREQYF
TRBV29-1	TRBJ1-2	CSVQGGYGYTF
TRBV12-3/TRBV12-4	TRBJ1-1	CASSLDGATEAFF
TRBV2	TRBJ2-5	CASSDFQETQYF
TRBV11-2	TRBJ1-1	CASSSSRWPFTEAFF
TRBV27	TRBJ1-3	CASSITAGNTIYF
TRBV2	TRBJ2-2	CASSDGSGATGELFF
TRBV6-5	TRBJ2-7	CASMGGGSAGNEQYF
TRBV30	TRBJ2-5	CAWSVRRVGYQETQYF
TRBV5-6	TRBJ1-5	CASSLAGSGWGNQPQHF
TRBV6-5	TRBJ1-4	CASKTGSSGGKLFF
TRBV10-3	TRBJ1-2	CAISEKAFGIGYTF
TRBV5-8	TRBJ2-1	CASSFTGKRSDGYNEQFF
TRBV30	TRBJ2-1	CAWGEELAGALFF
TRBV6-2/TRBV6-3	TRBJ2-3	CASSYSQRNTDTQYF
TRBV10-3	TRBJ1-1	CAISGQKNTEAFF
TRBV18	TRBJ1-2	CASSPLETGLSYGYTF
TRBV20-1	TRBJ2-1	CSASLQGQSWDEQFF
TRBV7-8	TRBJ1-5	CASSSLPRGKFDQPQHF
TRBV6-5	TRBJ1-2	CASSYSLQGYGYTF
TRBV12-3/TRBV12-4	TRBJ1-3	CASTTGPGNTIYF
TRBV3-1/TRBV3-2	TRBJ1-3	CASSQALRDGNTIYF
TRBV2	TRBJ2-1	CASSEARLSNEQFF
TRBV27	TRBJ2-7	CASSETSGRYEQYF
TRBV7-2	TRBJ1-2	CASSLGQEANYGYTF
TRBV5-4	TRBJ2-5	CASSLGAPIGTSGAQETQYF
TRBV6-5	TRBJ1-1	CASERQLMNTEAFF
TRBV6-2/TRBV6-3	TRBJ1-2	CASSLDSQGGYTF
TRBV7-2	TRBJ2-5	CASSSVLGSWETQYF
TRBV4-2	TRBJ2-3	CASSQSLSGGDTQYF
TRBV4-1	TRBJ2-7	CASSRSSGTGSYEQYF